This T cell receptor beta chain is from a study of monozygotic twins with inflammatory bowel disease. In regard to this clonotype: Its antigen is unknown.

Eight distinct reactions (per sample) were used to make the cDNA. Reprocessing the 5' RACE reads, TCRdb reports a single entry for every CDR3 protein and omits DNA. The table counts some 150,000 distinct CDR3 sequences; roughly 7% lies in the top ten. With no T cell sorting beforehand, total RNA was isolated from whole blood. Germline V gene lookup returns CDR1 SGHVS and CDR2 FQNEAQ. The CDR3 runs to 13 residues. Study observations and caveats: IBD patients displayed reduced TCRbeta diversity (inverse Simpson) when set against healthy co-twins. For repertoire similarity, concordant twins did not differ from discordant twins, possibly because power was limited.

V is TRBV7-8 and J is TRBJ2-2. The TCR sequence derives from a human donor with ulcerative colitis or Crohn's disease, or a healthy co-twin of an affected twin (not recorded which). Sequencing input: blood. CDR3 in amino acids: CASSLALSGELFF.